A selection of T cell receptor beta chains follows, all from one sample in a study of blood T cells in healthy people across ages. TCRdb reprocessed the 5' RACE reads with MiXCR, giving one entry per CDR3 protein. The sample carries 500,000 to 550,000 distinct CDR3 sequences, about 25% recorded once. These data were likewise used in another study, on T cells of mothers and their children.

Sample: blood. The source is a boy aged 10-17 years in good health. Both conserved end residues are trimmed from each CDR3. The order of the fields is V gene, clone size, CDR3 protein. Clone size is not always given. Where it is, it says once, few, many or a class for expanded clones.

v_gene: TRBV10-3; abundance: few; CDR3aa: AISENSNQPQH
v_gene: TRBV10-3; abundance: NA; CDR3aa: AISASSGKRHEQY
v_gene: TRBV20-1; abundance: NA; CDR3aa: SARDWPGLEQPQH
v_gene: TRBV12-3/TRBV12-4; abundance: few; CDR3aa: ASSLEAGLGAYNSPLH
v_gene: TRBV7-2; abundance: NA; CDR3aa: ASSPPGAYQETQY
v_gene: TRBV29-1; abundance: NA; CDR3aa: SGGQRNTEAF
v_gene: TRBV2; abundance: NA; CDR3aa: ASSEEPRSYEQY
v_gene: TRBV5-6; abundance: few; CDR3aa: ASSSYNTNYGYT
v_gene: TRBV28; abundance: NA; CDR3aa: ASSQTGPTYEQY
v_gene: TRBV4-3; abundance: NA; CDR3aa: ASSQDWQGPNSPLH
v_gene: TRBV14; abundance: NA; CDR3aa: ASRPGGLEEQY
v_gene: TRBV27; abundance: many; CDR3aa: ASSLYPWETQY
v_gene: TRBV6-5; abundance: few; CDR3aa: ASSYPLTSGRRHRQF
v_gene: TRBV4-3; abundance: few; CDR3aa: ASSLRLASDTQY
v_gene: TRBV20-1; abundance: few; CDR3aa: SARDQEGAHQPQH
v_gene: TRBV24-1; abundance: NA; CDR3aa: ATSDPQQSNQPQH
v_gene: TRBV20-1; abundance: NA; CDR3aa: SATPFSGLAGGRDEQF
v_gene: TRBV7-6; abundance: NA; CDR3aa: ASSLAVWLAAYNEQF
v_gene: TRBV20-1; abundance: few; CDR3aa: SAREGDRGESYEQY
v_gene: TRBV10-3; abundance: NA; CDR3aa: AISEKGASIPNEKLF
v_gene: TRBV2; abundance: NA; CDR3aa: ASSAVEGVGEKLF
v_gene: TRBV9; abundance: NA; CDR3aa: ASSVGQGDSYEQY
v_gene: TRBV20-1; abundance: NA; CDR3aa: SARNLNTEAF
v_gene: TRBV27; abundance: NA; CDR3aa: ASSLSDGRIYEQY
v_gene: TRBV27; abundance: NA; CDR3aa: ASSLTTGIGEQF
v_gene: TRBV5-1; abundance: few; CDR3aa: ASSSGSGTYYEQY
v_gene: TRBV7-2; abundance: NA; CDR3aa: ASSKDRGSEQY
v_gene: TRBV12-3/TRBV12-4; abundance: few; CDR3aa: ASRLRNTIY
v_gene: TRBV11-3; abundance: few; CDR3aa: ASSLDGNGYT
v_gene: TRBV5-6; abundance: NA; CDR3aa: ASSSTGVNYGYT
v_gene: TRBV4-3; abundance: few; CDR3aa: ASSQGYGTVNTEAF
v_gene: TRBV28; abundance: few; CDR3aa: ASSGSGLAGNQETQY
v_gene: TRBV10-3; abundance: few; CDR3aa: AISGVAGTAYNEQF
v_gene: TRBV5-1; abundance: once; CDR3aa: ASTLTGERDTEAF
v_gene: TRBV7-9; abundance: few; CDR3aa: ASSFNRGNLYNEQF
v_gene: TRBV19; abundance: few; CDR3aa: ASSIGRGSESQPQH
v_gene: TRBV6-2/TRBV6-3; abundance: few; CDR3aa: ASSQSGSGYT
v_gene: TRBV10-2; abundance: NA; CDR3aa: ASTLAGGYEQY
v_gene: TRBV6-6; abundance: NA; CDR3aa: ASSHRDSIYEQY
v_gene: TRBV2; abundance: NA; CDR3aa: ASSAEMNEKLF
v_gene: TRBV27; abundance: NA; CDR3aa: ASSRTSGGSDEQF
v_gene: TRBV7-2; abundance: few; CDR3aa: ASIPRTGAHEQY
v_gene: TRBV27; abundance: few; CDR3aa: ASSLGRLAGEQF
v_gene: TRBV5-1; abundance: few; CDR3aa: ASSGSEVASSGNTIY
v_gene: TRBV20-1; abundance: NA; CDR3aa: SARLIVGRGFSYEQY
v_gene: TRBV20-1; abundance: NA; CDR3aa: SARERLLNTGELF
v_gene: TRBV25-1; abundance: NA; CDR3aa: ASSEVVWGANTGELF
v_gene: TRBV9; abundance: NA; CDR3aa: ASSIDSKNIQY
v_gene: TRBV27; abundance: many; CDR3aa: ASSLGQGGEQY
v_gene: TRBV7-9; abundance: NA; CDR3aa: ASSLEPGQGAYEQY